Following are 19 T cell receptor beta chains from one sample sequenced in a study of blood T cell repertoires in COVID-19. Sequencing was performed with immunoSEQ multiplex PCR; in TCRdb, only in-frame clones are kept and a portion is missing. The sample lists fewer than 250,000 clones; roughly 77% were seen once. The sequencing input was PBMCs or T cells enriched from blood (not recorded which). The receptors come from a woman aged 45 to 65 with acute COVID-19.

V gene TRBV11-2 combines with J gene TRBJ2-3, with 8 bases that match TRBD1. V was pared by 5 bases and J by 3 bases, with 7 bases of the junction left unmatched. The CDR3 is 15 amino acids. The germline V gene has CDR1 SGHAT and CDR2 FQNNGV. DNA of the CDR3: TGTGCCAGCAGCCTGACAGGGGAGAGGACAGATACGCAGTATTTT. Its translation: CASSLTGERTDTQYF.

This sequence joins TRBV2 and TRBJ2-4; a possible D gene is TRBD2 (6 bases). This CDR3 is built from 15 residues. V was trimmed by 7 bases and J by 8 bases, leaving 21 bases between them. CDR1 is SNHLY, CDR2 FYNNEI, per germline. CDR3 residues: CASNKPQLGGDIQYF. The CDR3 DNA reads as TGTGCCAGCAATAAACCTCAACTGGGGGGTGACATTCAGTACTTC.

This chain joins TRBV4-3 and TRBJ2-1; possibly TRBD1 for D (6 bases). Trimming took 0 bases from V and 9 from J, leaving 12 bases between them. The CDR3 totals 14 residues. The germline V gene has CDR1 LGHNA and CDR2 YSLEER. CDR3 region: CASSQEAGVGEQFF. The CDR3, as DNA: TGCGCCAGCAGCCAAGAGGCAGGGGTTGGTGAGCAGTTCTTC.

The rearrangement joins TRBV7-2 to TRBJ2-5; 8 bases map to TRBD1. Trimming took 2 bases from V and 5 from J; bases not matched to a gene: 7. Germline V gene data show CDR1 as SGHTA and CDR2 as FQGNSA. The CDR3 is 15 residues long. For the CDR3, the DNA is TGTGCCAGCAGCTTACAGGGGGCGAGTATTGAGACCCAGTACTTC. The encoded protein is CASSLQGASIETQYF. The whole variable domain, remainder taken from reference TRBV7-2 and TRBJ2-5, is GAGVSQSPSNKVTEKGKDVELRCDPISGHTALYWYRQSLGQGLEFLIYFQGNSAPDKSGLPSDRFSAERTGGSVSTLTIQRTQQEDSAVYLCASSLQGASIETQYFGPGTRLLVL.

The chain recombines TRBV28 with TRBJ1-2; D is perhaps TRBD1 (6 bases). Germline values: CDR1 MDHEN, CDR2 SYDVKM. The CDR3 extends over 14 amino acids. Trimming left V 2 bases short and J 3 bases short, with 10 bases between. The DNA of the CDR3 is TGTGCCAGCAGTTTAACATCAGGGGACTATGGCTACACCTTC. Translating it yields CASSLTSGDYGYTF.

The chain links TRBV28 to TRBJ1-1, with 7 nucleotides matching TRBD1. The CDR3 is 15 amino acids. The V gene end was trimmed by 3 bases and the J gene end by 6 bases; junction bases not matched to a gene: 10. Germline CDR1 and CDR2: MDHEN and SYDVKM. The CDR3 is CASSFTRQGGAEAFF. The CDR3 DNA sequence: TGTGCCAGCAGTTTTACCCGACAGGGTGGCGCTGAAGCTTTCTTT.

The chain is built from TRBV13 and TRBJ1-1; a weak D match, TRBD1 (6 bases). The CDR3 has 15 amino acids. V was pared by 2 bases and J by 1 base, with 11 bases between. The V gene's germline CDR1 is PRHDT and CDR2 FYEKMQ (reference sequence). This CDR3 is CASSLSQGRNTEAFF. In DNA form, the CDR3 reads TGTGCCAGCAGCTTATCTCAGGGGAGGAACACTGAAGCTTTCTTT.

This clone was recorded a few times. The rearrangement links TRBV7-9 to TRBJ2-3; a weak D match, TRBD1 (6 bases). V lost 3 bases to trimming and J lost 2 bases, with 12 bases between them. This CDR3 has 15 amino acids. CDR1 is SEHNR and CDR2 is FQNEAQ in the germline V gene (reference sequence). Here the CDR3 DNA reads TGTGCCAGCAGCTTCGACAGGACCTACACAGATACGCAGTATTTT. Its translation: CASSFDRTYTDTQYF. The whole variable domain, remainder taken from reference TRBV7-9 and TRBJ2-3, is DTGVSQNPRHKITKRGQNVTFRCDPISEHNRLYWYRQTLGQGPEFLTYFQNEAQLEKSRLLSDRFSAERPKGSFSTLEIQRTEQGDSAMYLCASSFDRTYTDTQYFGPGTRLTVL.

In nucleotides, the CDR3 is TGTGCCAGCAGCCCGTCGGGGAGCAACTACGAGCAGTACGTC. Protein: CASSPSGSNYEQYV. The chain joins TRBV7-2 to TRBJ2-7; possibly TRBD2 for D (5 bases). CDR3 length: 14 amino acids. Trimming removed 5 bases at V and 3 bases at J, with 14 bases between. Per germline, CDR1 SGHTA and CDR2 FQGNSA.

The genes are TRBV10-3 and TRBJ1-1, with D unresolved. The CDR3 loop spans 12 amino acids. V shed 3 bases and J shed 7 bases, with 9 bases lying between them. Germline assignment: CDR1 ENHRY and CDR2 SYGVKD. CDR3 protein: CAISDTAFEAFF. The CDR3 coding sequence is TGTGCCATCAGTGATACAGCCTTTGAAGCTTTCTTT.

The rearrangement uses TRBV2 and TRBJ2-4; D remains ambiguous. The CDR3 length is 14 residues. Trimming shortened V by 4 bases and J by 0 bases, and 7 bases separated the two germline ends. CDR1 SNHLY and CDR2 FYNNEI come from the germline V gene. DNA for the CDR3: TGTGCCAGCAGTGTTGAGCTAGCCAAAAACATTCAGTACTTC. This gives the protein CASSVELAKNIQYF.

The chain carries TRBV14 and TRBJ1-1, with 11 bases matching TRBD1. V gave up 4 bases and J gave up 5 bases; unmatched junction bases: 6. Germline V gene sequence: CDR1 SGHDN, CDR2 FVKESK. This CDR3 region has 15 residues. The CDR3 here is CASSRDRGIATEAFF. The CDR3 DNA sequence: TGTGCCAGCAGCCGGGACAGGGGGATCGCAACTGAAGCTTTCTTT.

The rearrangement uses TRBV2 and TRBJ2-6; D is ambiguous. The CDR3 has 15 amino acids. V was trimmed by 7 bases and J by 0 bases, leaving 10 bases between them. The germline gives CDR1 SNHLY, CDR2 FYNNEI. The CDR3 here is CASTPEASGANVLTF. DNA for the CDR3: TGTGCCAGCACCCCCGAGGCCTCTGGGGCCAACGTCCTGACTTTC.

On this clone itself: Other nucleotide sequences from this sample produce the same CDR3. V is TRBV6-5 and J is TRBJ2-2, with D unresolved. The V and J ends lost 6 bases and 5 bases respectively, with 7 bases between them. The germline gives CDR1 MNHEY, CDR2 SVGAGI. CDR3 size: 12 residues. The CDR3 here is CASRSLTGELFF. DNA of the CDR3: TGTGCCAGCAGGAGTTTGACCGGGGAGCTGTTTTTT.

For this clone: The sample carries other DNA sequences with the same CDR3. The J gene is TRBJ1-2, the V gene TRBV5-1, with 8 positions matching TRBD1. The ends lost 5 bases at V and 3 bases at J; junction bases unmatched: 3. CDR1 and CDR2 (germline): SGHRS, YFSETQ. The CDR3 sequence is 13 residues long. Here the CDR3 DNA reads TGCGCCAGCAGTCCGACAGGGGACTATGGCTACACCTTC. It codes for CASSPTGDYGYTF.

The chain recombines TRBV6-2 or TRBV6-3 with TRBJ2-7; TRBD1 aligns across 10 bases. CDR3 length: 16 residues. The V gene's germline CDR1 is MNHEY and CDR2 SVGEGT. V shed 5 bases, J shed 3 bases, and the junction held 10 bases outside the gene matches. CDR3 bases: TGTGCCAGCAGTCCGGGACAGGGGCGCGGGAGCTACGAGCAGTACGTC. Residues: CASSPGQGRGSYEQYV.

This chain connects TRBV4-3 to TRBJ1-2; TRBD1 matches at 10 bases. V shed 4 bases and J 0 bases; nucleotides not matched to a gene: 2. The CDR3 length is 15 residues. Germline assignment: CDR1 LGHNA and CDR2 YSLEER. CDR3 nucleotide sequence: TGCGCCAGCAGCCCGGGACAGGGGACTAACTATGGCTACACCTTC. It specifies CASSPGQGTNYGYTF.

The chain joins TRBV7-2 to TRBJ2-1, with 15 bases aligning to TRBD2. Germline V gene sequence: CDR1 SGHTA, CDR2 FQGNSA. There are 17 residues in the CDR3. With V trimmed by 5 bases and J by 4 bases, 6 bases remained unmatched. In DNA, the CDR3 is TGTGCCAGCAGCCGGACTAGCGGGGGGGTCTTGTACAATGAGCAGTTCTTC. Encoded protein: CASSRTSGGVLYNEQFF.

The chain recombines TRBV12-3 or TRBV12-4 with TRBJ1-2, with 7 bases aligning to TRBD1. Trimming at V came to 2 bases and at J to 6 bases, leaving 3 bases not matched to a gene. CDR3 length: 13 amino acids. For the CDR3, the DNA is TGTGCCAGCAGTTTACGGGACAGCGATGGCTACACCTTC. Amino acid sequence: CASSLRDSDGYTF.